Listed below are T cell receptor beta chains from one sample, sequenced in a study of T cells in Graves' hyperthyroidism and ophthalmopathy. MiXCR, run by TCRdb on the multiplex PCR reads, gives a single entry per CDR3 protein. Among nearly 750,000 distinct CDR3 sequences, over 35% were seen once, and the ten largest hold less than 40%. The sample comprised blood. The receptors come from a woman between 35 and 50 years old with Graves' hyperthyroidism. Both conserved end residues are part of each CDR3. Clone size is stated in some rows and not others, as once, few, many or a class when expanded.

J gene: TRBJ1-2
clone size: many
V gene: TRBV7-2
CDR3 protein: CASSLFFEENYGYTF

J gene: TRBJ1-3
clone size: many
V gene: TRBV25-1
CDR3 protein: CASSPDLGGNTIYF

J gene: TRBJ1-3
clone size: NA
V gene: TRBV7-2
CDR3 protein: CASSWVLTRSGNTIYF

J gene: TRBJ2-7
clone size: NA
V gene: TRBV7-2
CDR3 protein: CASSYPGGPTYEQYF

J gene: TRBJ1-6
clone size: few
V gene: TRBV12-3/TRBV12-4
CDR3 protein: CASRGDLGNSPLHF

J gene: TRBJ1-5
clone size: NA
V gene: TRBV4-1
CDR3 protein: CASSQDPPGQGNQPQHF

J gene: TRBJ2-6
clone size: NA
V gene: TRBV6-2/TRBV6-3
CDR3 protein: CASSYTWVSGANVLTF

J gene: TRBJ1-2
clone size: many
V gene: TRBV4-3
CDR3 protein: CASSRGSYGYTF

J gene: TRBJ1-2
clone size: few
V gene: TRBV6-5
CDR3 protein: CASTTLGRGSGYTF

J gene: TRBJ1-5
clone size: few
V gene: TRBV2
CDR3 protein: CASREDRAGNQPQHF

J gene: TRBJ2-5
clone size: many
V gene: TRBV29-1
CDR3 protein: CSVGTEKETQYF

J gene: TRBJ1-5
clone size: NA
V gene: TRBV2
CDR3 protein: CASSNRLGQPQHF

J gene: TRBJ1-1
clone size: NA
V gene: TRBV20-1
CDR3 protein: CSAKRPPNPNTEAFF

J gene: TRBJ2-7
clone size: NA
V gene: TRBV10-3
CDR3 protein: CAISGGQGGNEQYF

J gene: TRBJ1-2
clone size: many
V gene: TRBV7-2
CDR3 protein: CASSLVSRGEGYTF

J gene: TRBJ2-6
clone size: few
V gene: TRBV10-3
CDR3 protein: CAIREGGAGRANVLTF

J gene: TRBJ2-2
clone size: NA
V gene: TRBV12-3/TRBV12-4
CDR3 protein: CASSYWADSLTGELFF

J gene: TRBJ2-2
clone size: many
V gene: TRBV19
CDR3 protein: CASSMVTGELFF

J gene: TRBJ2-7
clone size: many
V gene: TRBV5-1
CDR3 protein: CASSLGGEPYEQYF

J gene: TRBJ2-7
clone size: NA
V gene: TRBV12-3/TRBV12-4
CDR3 protein: CASRFPGRPYEQYF

J gene: TRBJ1-1
clone size: NA
V gene: TRBV7-8
CDR3 protein: CASSSRDRWNTEAFF

J gene: TRBJ1-1
clone size: NA
V gene: TRBV19
CDR3 protein: CASSIAGTGYSLNTEAFF

J gene: TRBJ1-5
clone size: NA
V gene: TRBV4-1
CDR3 protein: CASSHPKSGPLEHQPQHF

J gene: TRBJ2-7
clone size: NA
V gene: TRBV10-3
CDR3 protein: CAISRRGQGGYEQYF

J gene: TRBJ1-5
clone size: NA
V gene: TRBV6-2/TRBV6-3
CDR3 protein: CASSAQGSEAQHF

J gene: TRBJ1-2
clone size: few
V gene: TRBV6-5
CDR3 protein: CASSRPGHFLYGYTF

J gene: TRBJ1-6
clone size: NA
V gene: TRBV14
CDR3 protein: CASSQGAAINSPLHF

J gene: TRBJ1-1
clone size: NA
V gene: TRBV19
CDR3 protein: CASRLTLWGGSPMNTEAFF

J gene: TRBJ1-5
clone size: many
V gene: TRBV2
CDR3 protein: CASSGTGDQPQHF

J gene: TRBJ1-6
clone size: few
V gene: TRBV6-5
CDR3 protein: CASSKRVENSPLHF

J gene: TRBJ1-5
clone size: NA
V gene: TRBV19
CDR3 protein: CASSIDRRQSHAYSNQPQHF

J gene: TRBJ2-6
clone size: once
V gene: TRBV29-1
CDR3 protein: CSVVLLAGANVPTF

J gene: TRBJ1-6
clone size: many
V gene: TRBV11-2
CDR3 protein: CASSFWADRGAPLHF

J gene: TRBJ1-6
clone size: many
V gene: TRBV2
CDR3 protein: CASRGQMDSPLHF

J gene: TRBJ2-7
clone size: few
V gene: TRBV10-1
CDR3 protein: CASSVSPANEQYF

J gene: TRBJ1-5
clone size: many
V gene: TRBV12-3/TRBV12-4
CDR3 protein: CASSYRDSNQPQHF

J gene: TRBJ1-2
clone size: few
V gene: TRBV6-1
CDR3 protein: CASSEQLSYGYTF

J gene: TRBJ2-2
clone size: many
V gene: TRBV10-3
CDR3 protein: CAIRGLAGVDTGELFF

J gene: TRBJ1-5
clone size: many
V gene: TRBV15
CDR3 protein: CATSRDPGYKYNQPQHF

J gene: TRBJ2-5
clone size: NA
V gene: TRBV30
CDR3 protein: CTGLVVQETQYF

J gene: TRBJ1-5
clone size: NA
V gene: TRBV3-1
CDR3 protein: CASSQGLSRNRHQPQHF

J gene: TRBJ1-1
clone size: many
V gene: TRBV20-1
CDR3 protein: CSPKGTATTEAFF

J gene: TRBJ1-4
clone size: NA
V gene: TRBV4-2
CDR3 protein: CASSQESLNEKLFF

J gene: TRBJ2-7
clone size: once
V gene: TRBV10-3
CDR3 protein: CAIRRRDSTYEQYF

J gene: TRBJ1-2
clone size: NA
V gene: TRBV4-3
CDR3 protein: CASSPVSVGVGSGYAF

J gene: TRBJ2-5
clone size: few
V gene: TRBV12-3/TRBV12-4
CDR3 protein: CASSSGGSWETQYF

J gene: TRBJ2-7
clone size: many
V gene: TRBV10-3
CDR3 protein: CAISDPIGSYEQYF

J gene: TRBJ1-2
clone size: few
V gene: TRBV12-3/TRBV12-4
CDR3 protein: CASSLRQGPFGYTF

J gene: TRBJ2-2
clone size: NA
V gene: TRBV20-1
CDR3 protein: CSAGWTVNTGELFF

J gene: TRBJ1-2
clone size: NA
V gene: TRBV18
CDR3 protein: CASSEGTDYGHTF

J gene: TRBJ2-5
clone size: NA
V gene: TRBV29-1
CDR3 protein: CSVGGLTLQETQYF

J gene: TRBJ1-2
clone size: many
V gene: TRBV9
CDR3 protein: CASSPPEEQTRGYTF

J gene: TRBJ2-7
clone size: NA
V gene: TRBV5-4
CDR3 protein: CASSLRNAASYEQYF

J gene: TRBJ2-7
clone size: few
V gene: TRBV19
CDR3 protein: CASSGGQGAPYEQYF